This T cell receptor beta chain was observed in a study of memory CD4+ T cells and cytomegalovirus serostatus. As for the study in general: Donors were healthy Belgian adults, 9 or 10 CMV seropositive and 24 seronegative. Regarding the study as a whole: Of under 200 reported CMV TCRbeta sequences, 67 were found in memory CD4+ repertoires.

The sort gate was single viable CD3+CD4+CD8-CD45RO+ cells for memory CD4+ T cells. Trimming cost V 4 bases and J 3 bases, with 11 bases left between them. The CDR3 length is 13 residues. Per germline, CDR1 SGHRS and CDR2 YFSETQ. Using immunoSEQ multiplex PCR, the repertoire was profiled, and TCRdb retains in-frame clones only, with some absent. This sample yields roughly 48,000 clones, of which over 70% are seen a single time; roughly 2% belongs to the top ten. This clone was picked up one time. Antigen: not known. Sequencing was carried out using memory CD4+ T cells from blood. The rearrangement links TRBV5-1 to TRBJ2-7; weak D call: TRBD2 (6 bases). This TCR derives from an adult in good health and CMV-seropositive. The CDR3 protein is CASSAGSLYEQYF. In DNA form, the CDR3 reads TGCGCCAGCAGCGCCGGGAGCCTCTACGAGCAGTACTTC.